This T cell receptor beta chain was identified during a study of human T cells and chemical hapten exposure. The table lists this clonotype with a few counts. Its antigen is unidentified. The CDR3 is made up of 13 amino acids. Germline CDR1 reads LGHNA; CDR2 reads YNFKEQ. V was pared by 0 bases and J by 8 bases, with 7 bases between. Each CDR3 protein gets one entry after TCRdb re-called the RACE reads with MiXCR. The table lists 40,000 to 50,000 distinct CDR3 sequences, under 4.5% of them singletons. The time point denotes: patch test 1, 2 weeks after DPC sensitization. The treatment denotes: therapeutic diphenylcyclopropenone sensitization with weekly scalp DPC. Unfractionated whole blood yielded the extracted total RNA. Study-level results: Controls had significantly fewer large CDR3 similarity clusters than were formed by expanded TCRs.

The sample here was whole blood, taken in connection with sensitization to the hapten diphenylcyclopropenone (DPC). The source is a man aged 45-65 years with alopecia areata. Some clones in this sample may be carry-over from other donors' samples. The genes are TRBV4-2 and TRBJ1-4; a possible D gene is TRBD1 (6 bases). The CDR3 DNA is TGTGCCAGCAGCCAAGACGGGGGCGAAAAACTGTTTTTT. This translates into CASSQDGGEKLFF.